This entry is about one T cell receptor beta chain. This clonotype was seen many times. The specificity of this receptor is unknown. No quality values exist for individual bases; no much larger clone is one base distant. Trimming at the junction amounts to 2 bases on V and 0 bases on J, and the germline ends lie 8 bases apart. The CDR3 measures 14 amino acids from cysteine to phenylalanine. Left in the record is the CDR3 DNA by itself, 42 bases read in frame from the first base. The germline V gene (reference sequence) sets CDR1 to DFQATT and CDR2 to SNEGSKA. Instrument used: Illumina HiSeq 2500. Quantitative 5'-RACE with molecular barcodes was the method used to prepare the TCR beta libraries. In the source study's methods: A new computational method based on a probabilistic model of VDJ rearrangement was used to identify disease-linked TCR variants. The raw public reads went through TCRdb reprocessing: fastp at Q25, MiXCR clone calling, in-frame beta chains kept. Each CDR3 protein appears once, grouped with its most common genes and DNA. TCRdb's processing, not the authors', yielded these V and J calls. Counted in this sample were fewer than 350,000 distinct CDR3 sequences; more than 9% of them appeared once. The top ten clonotypes cover roughly 9.1% of the sample.

This record belongs to a study of CD8 T cells in ankylosing spondylitis listed by TCRdb under 2017. Regarding the complete study: The study set out to find disease-linked TCR variants by profiling T cell receptor beta repertoires in ankylosing spondylitis patients and healthy donors. In total, the full study cohort was made up of over a hundred healthy donors and approximately 24 ankylosing spondylitis patients. Peripheral blood was sampled, and synovial fluid was additionally collected from ankylosing spondylitis patients. The paper's findings and limits, for the study overall: Some motif variants were previously reported in synovial fluid and blood of reactive arthritis patients, suggesting common disease-initiation mechanisms. Blood from ankylosing spondylitis patients appeared to be characterized by a TCR beta motif composed of about eight highly homologous amino acid variants. The disease-linked clones were reported to be significantly enriched in matched synovial fluid samples from ankylosing spondylitis patients. A CD8+ phenotype was shown by the disease-linked clones, which were found at relatively low frequencies in peripheral blood.

Recombination joined TRBV20-1 with TRBJ2-1; the D gene is possibly TRBD2, with 5 bases matching. The TCR comes from a female donor with ankylosing spondylitis or in good health (not recorded which). Sequencing was done on a sample of blood, either unsorted or a sorted T cell fraction (not recorded which). The DNA is as follows: TGCAGTGCTAGACTCCTAGCCTCCTACAATGAGCAGTTCTTC. This is translated as CSARLLASYNEQFF.